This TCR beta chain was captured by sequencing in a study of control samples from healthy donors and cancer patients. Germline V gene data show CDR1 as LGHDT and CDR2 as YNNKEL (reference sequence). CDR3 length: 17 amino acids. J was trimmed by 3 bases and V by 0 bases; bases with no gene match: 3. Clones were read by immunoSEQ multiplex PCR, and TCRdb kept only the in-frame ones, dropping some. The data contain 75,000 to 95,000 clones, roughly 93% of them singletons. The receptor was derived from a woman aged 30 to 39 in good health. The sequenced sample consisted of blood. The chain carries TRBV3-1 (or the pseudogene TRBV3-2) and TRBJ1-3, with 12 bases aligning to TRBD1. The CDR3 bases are TGTGCCAGCAGCCAAGAGGGACAGGGGGCAGGTGGAAACACCATATATTTT. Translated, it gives CASSQEGQGAGGNTIYF.